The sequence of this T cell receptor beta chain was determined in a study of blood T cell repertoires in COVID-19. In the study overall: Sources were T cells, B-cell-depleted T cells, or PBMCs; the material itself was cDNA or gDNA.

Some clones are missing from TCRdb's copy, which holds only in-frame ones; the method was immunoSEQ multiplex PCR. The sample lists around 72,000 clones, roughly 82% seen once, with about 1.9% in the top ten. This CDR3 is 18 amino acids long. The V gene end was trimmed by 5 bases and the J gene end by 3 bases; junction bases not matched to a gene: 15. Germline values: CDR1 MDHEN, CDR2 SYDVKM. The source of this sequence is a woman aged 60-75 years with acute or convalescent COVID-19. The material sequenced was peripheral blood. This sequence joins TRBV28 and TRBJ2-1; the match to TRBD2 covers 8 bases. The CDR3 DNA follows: TGTGCCAGCAGTCCGAGACCGGGACTAGGAAGGTACTACAATGAGCAGTTCTTC. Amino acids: CASSPRPGLGRYYNEQFF. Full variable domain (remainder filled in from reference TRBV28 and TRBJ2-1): DVKVTQSSRYLVKRTGEKVFLECVQDMDHENMFWYRQDPGLGLRLIYFSYDVKMKEKGDIPEGYSVSREKKERFSLILESASTNQTSMYLCASSPRPGLGRYYNEQFFGPGTRLTVL.